Described below is a single T cell receptor (beta chain) sequence and its context. Its specific antigen is unknown. No base qualities exist here, and no much larger clone lies one base off it. Receptor libraries were prepared by the immunoSEQ multiplex PCR assay. For the multiplex PCR, a mixture combining 60 forward primers for TCR Vbeta segments and 13 reverse primers for TCR Jbeta segments was used. Amplification of the CDR3 region of rearranged TCR beta genes was performed with a multiplex PCR assay on genomic DNA. On the Illumina HiSeq System, the amplified TCR beta libraries were sequenced as 87-base-pair reads. The authors' analysis ran thus. Across the 670 or so repertoires, a later analysis counted tens of millions of unique TCR beta chains, roughly 11 million of which were shared by at least two donors. Raw reads were error-corrected and collapsed into unique sequences with a nearest-neighbor algorithm that merged closely related sequences to remove PCR and sequencing errors. V, D and J gene segments were assigned by aligning CDR3 sequences to IMGT reference sequences. For a sequence to be retained, a match of at least six nucleotides to both a V gene segment and a J gene segment was required. A rearrangement was called productive if the CDR3 had no stop codons and remained in frame with V and J, and every other rearrangement was called non-productive. Following IMGT convention, CDR3 was defined as the stretch from the second conserved V-encoded cysteine up to the conserved J-encoded phenylalanine. In an earlier analysis of roughly 580 of the donors, sequences lacking an unambiguous match to a single V gene segment were excluded. In an earlier analysis of 587 of the donors, a V segment was called functional when productive rearrangements were above 56.7%, and segregating when the standard deviation between donors exceeded 5%. A statistical classification framework was built for diagnosing cytomegalovirus status from the catalog of TCR beta chain sequences. In a later analysis, TCR nucleotide sequences were compared against IMGT/GENE-DB human TR gene sequences so that V and J genes could be assigned. The TCRdist pipeline was used in a later analysis to assign CDR3 sequences and most-parsimonious VDJ recombination scenarios. In a later analysis, each TCR beta chain was defined by its CDR3 amino acid sequence together with its V-gene family, and reads lacking a unique V-gene family were excluded. As a way to deal with suspected cross-contamination and a sequencing artifact, a later analysis dropped 450 to 600 nucleotide sequences that were highly shared and had low generation probability. In a later analysis, a clonal expansion index for each public chain was calculated from normalized within-repertoire ranks of inferred template counts. A later analysis computed generation probabilities with a VDJ recombination model fitted to out-of-frame rearrangements, and checked the results against IGoR. Hypergeometric tests were used in a later analysis to score TCR-TCR, TCR-HLA and TCR-CMV co-occurrence, with a repertoire-size bias correction applied to the TCR pairs. False discovery rates were estimated in a later analysis by permuting HLA or CMV assignments 20 times. A later analysis grouped co-occurring TCRs with DBSCAN, adding TCRdist sequence similarity when clustering within HLA-allele-positive subsets. Repertoires with fewer than 30,000 or more than 120,000 public chains, plus five repertoires with anomalous nucleotide sharing, were excluded from co-occurrence clustering. In its TCRdb copy, this immuneACCESS table keeps in-frame sequences only and misses some clones. Where compared with another copy, unresolved V genes explain less than half of these, and the others have no known cause. The DNA gave D and trimming, while V, J and clone size come from that table. This sample has about 140,000 clones in its table, and roughly 66% of those were observed once. 6% to 8% of the sample rests with the top ten.

These data are taken from a study of cytomegalovirus exposure and HLA in healthy donors (dated by TCRdb to the late 2010s). Notes on the research overall: An earlier analysis of several hundred of the donors reported 276 Gb of sequence data and approximately 120 million unique TCR beta sequences obtained from about 180 million T cells. Approximately 310 gigabases of sequencing data and roughly 80 million unique TCR sequences made up an early release that covered several hundred HLA-typed donors. Of the roughly 410 genotyped donors, approximately 80% were placed in the genetic ancestry cluster associated with self-reported Caucasian donors. The study aimed to test whether signatures of past pathogen exposure could be identified by cataloging public T cell receptors. The T cell repertoires of 666 subjects were profiled by immunosequencing and related to cytomegalovirus serostatus. A separate validation cohort of 100 to 150 different subjects was used in addition to the roughly 700-subject first cohort. To predict cytomegalovirus infection status, the study combined high-throughput TCR immunosequencing, statistical association of individual TCRs with disease status, and machine learning. A later analysis re-examined previously published TCR beta repertoires from around 670 donors and added high-resolution HLA genotyping to investigate patterns of TCR occurrence. Rather than drawing on any new phenotypic data, the later analysis identified candidate immune exposures from TCR beta sequences and the way those sequences occurred across donors. An earlier analysis of around 540 of the donors applied high-throughput TCR beta sequencing to assess whether each TCR beta V gene segment acted as functional or pseudogenic. Donor age, sex, ethnicity and CMV serostatus were compiled alongside the repertoire data. A later genetic analysis took genome-wide SNP genotypes for about three fifths of the roughly 670 donors and used that subset as a discovery cohort. All discovery cohort repertoires had been generated using a single sequencing platform. Class I and class II HLA loci were covered by the typing at four-digit resolution. The number of typed donors differed by locus: roughly 629-630 for A, B, C, DRB1 and DQB1; 500 to 550 for DQA1; around 610 for DPA1; and roughly 470 for DPB1. Several DR-DQ haplotypes were treated as single units for association and clustering because of strong linkage in the cohort. Across 398 genotyped donors of the cohort, an average of about 240,000 unique TCR beta nucleotide sequences per donor were sequenced, and approximately 17% of those sequences were non-productive. Summary of the overall study and its limitations: According to a later analysis, most CMV-associated TCR beta chains appeared to be HLA-restricted, and the HLA associations seemed to be driven largely by CMV exposure. A group of highly shared sequence variants was considered likely to be a technical artifact of the sequencing pipeline. The classifier was reported to diagnose cytomegalovirus status with high specificity and sensitivity in both the original cohort and the validation cohort. Sequencing depth was assumed to be roughly uniform across donors in the presence/absence analyses, though that assumption may not hold. Immune exposure information for the cohort was limited to CMV serostatus. HLA typing was unavailable for some donors at each locus, so association tests used only the typed subset. Correlated functional status among segregating V segments might reflect linkage disequilibrium, but an unknown experimental factor could not be ruled out. A further reported finding was that TCR beta sequences accurately predicted the HLA-A and HLA-B alleles for most subjects in the first cohort. According to a later analysis, TCR association rates differed among HLA loci, with DRB1 alleles showing the most associated TCRs and HLA-C alleles showing the fewest. In an earlier analysis of approximately 590 of the donors, most TCR beta V segments were observed in productive rearrangements about 90% or about 30% of the time, broadly matching IMGT annotations. This cohort had only TCR beta chains sequenced, and the lack of alpha or paired-chain data limited which features could be detected. Strong co-occurrence of HLA alleles, especially DR and DQ, made assigning TCR associations to individual alleles difficult. In a later analysis, HLA-associated TCR beta chains were found to be more clonally expanded and to have lower generation probabilities than equally common non-associated chains. In a later analysis, several top co-occurrence clusters were reported to appear linked to parvovirus B19, influenza, CMV and Epstein-Barr virus. Across donors, most TCR sequences were observed very rarely, whereas some public TCRs were present in many individuals. According to the authors, the approach could potentially be generalized to other disease states and immunological phenotypes. V-gene and J-gene trimming of TCR beta chains was associated with a missense DCLRE1C variant in a later genetic analysis, and the association was replicated in an independent cohort. Seventeen rarely observed V segments, including chromosome 9 orphons, were excluded from the earlier analysis of approximately 600 of the donors because counts were too low. The study listed 150 to 200 TCR beta chains as associated with cytomegalovirus. A later analysis associated 15,000 to 20,000 TCR beta sequences with specific HLA alleles at a false discovery rate of 0.05. In a later genetic analysis, fewer N-insertions in productive TCRs were reported among donors in an Asian-associated ancestry cluster than the approximately 710-donor mean. Three of the identified cytomegalovirus-associated TCR beta chains were confirmed in vitro to be specific for cytomegalovirus antigens.

The cohort was made up of roughly 670 healthy bone marrow donors. At the time of sampling, every cohort member was nominally healthy, though immune exposures that went unrecorded were likely present. The donor was CMV seronegative and belonged to the group of 350 or so seronegative cohort members. Every donor gave a peripheral blood sample, and the peripheral blood mononuclear cells from that sample were used for TCR beta sequencing. The Qiagen DNeasy Blood Extraction Kit was used to extract genomic DNA from the blood cell samples. Input material: PBMCs. This TCR derives from a woman in her sixties or seventies in good health and CMV-seronegative.

CDR3 loop: CASSAPGGSNQPQHF. The DNA reads as follows: TGTGCCAGCAGTGCCCCAGGGGGCTCCAATCAGCCCCAGCATTTT. The chain couples TRBV28 to TRBJ1-5; 8 junctional bases match TRBD1. From the cysteine through the phenylalanine, the CDR3 covers 15 amino acids. The retained sequence is limited to the CDR3, 45 bases, with the frame set at the first base. Per the germline V gene, MDHEN is the CDR1 and SYDVKM is the CDR2. Trimmed from V: 5 bases; trimmed from J: 3 bases; junction bases lacking a gene match: 6.